The entry below describes one T cell receptor (beta chain). The authors' processing: The assay estimated nucleated cells by amplifying reference gene primers. Clones were sequenced by immunoSEQ multiplex PCR, and TCRdb holds only the in-frame ones, with some missing. That table gives V, J and clone size, and the DNA gave D and trimming. The sample has 310,000 or so clones, about 85% seen once. This sample stems from a study of blood T cell repertoires in COVID-19. Looking at the study overall: COVID-19 samples from acute and convalescent phases originated in the United States, Italy and Spain. T cells, B-cell-depleted T cells, or PBMCs provided the cDNA or gDNA that served as material.

From germline, CDR1 is KGHSY and CDR2 FQNENV. V shed 0 bases and J shed 7 bases, with 15 bases lying between them. This CDR3 region has 15 residues. Cohort allocation depended upon clinical history that participants reported. Sequenced sample: PBMCs or T cells enriched from blood (not recorded which). The receptor was isolated from a woman aged 30 to 39 who had recovered from COVID-19. The rearrangement uses TRBV16 and TRBJ1-2, with a possible D match to TRBD1 (5 bases). CDR3 bases: TGTGCCAGCAGCCAATCAACAGGCGACACGGCTGGCTACACCTTC. It codes for CASSQSTGDTAGYTF.